This is a list of T cell receptor beta chains from one sample in a study of blood T cells in healthy people across ages. TCRdb re-derived calls from the 5' RACE reads in MiXCR, one entry per CDR3 protein. The sample includes some 790,000 distinct CDR3 sequences, about 28% of them seen just once. Sequences were obtained from blood. The receptors here all came from a woman aged 80 or over in good health. Both conserved end residues are part of each CDR3. Fields, in order: clone size, D gene, J gene, V gene, CDR3 DNA, CDR3 protein. D genes are given only for firm matches. Some rows mark clone size as missing; the rest say once, few, many or name a class of expanded clone.

>many|.|TRBJ2-5|TRBV27
TGTGCCAGCAGTTTTCGGGCTAGCGCAGAGACCCAGTACTTC
CASSFRASAETQYF
>.|.|TRBJ2-2|TRBV6-2/TRBV6-3
TGTGCCAGCAGTACCGACAGGCCAAACACCGGGGAGCTGTTTTTT
CASSTDRPNTGELFF
>many|TRBD1|TRBJ1-5|TRBV29-1
TGCAGCGGGGGACAGGGGGGGTCGCCCCAGCATTTT
CSGGQGGSPQHF
>.|TRBD1|TRBJ2-7|TRBV27
TGTGCCAGCAGTTTCGGGACAGGGAATATGGACGAGCAGTACTTC
CASSFGTGNMDEQYF
>.|.|TRBJ2-3|TRBV6-5
TGTGCCAGCAGTCCGACACCGATCTGTACTACGCAGTATTTT
CASSPTPICTTQYF
>few|.|TRBJ1-1|TRBV18
TGTGCCAGCTCACCACAAAACAGGCACACTGAAGCTTTCTTT
CASSPQNRHTEAFF
>many|.|TRBJ1-1|TRBV27
TGTGCCAGCAGTCCCCTGAGGTATAGGGCTGAAGCTTTCTTT
CASSPLRYRAEAFF
>few|.|TRBJ1-5|TRBV28
TGTGCCAGCAGTTTACTGCTTCAGCCCCAGCATTTT
CASSLLLQPQHF
>once|TRBD1|TRBJ1-2|TRBV7-6
TGTGCCAGCACCCAGGACAGGGGGCAGGATGGCTACACCTTC
CASTQDRGQDGYTF
>.|TRBD2|TRBJ2-3|TRBV2
TGTGCCAGCAGGGGGACTAGCGGCCGGAGCACAGGTACGCAGTATTTT
CASRGTSGRSTGTQYF
>.|.|TRBJ2-5|TRBV5-1
TGCGCCAGCAGCCTGGACTGGCGAGGGCAGCAGTACTTC
CASSLDWRGQQYF
>.|TRBD2|TRBJ2-7|TRBV29-1
TGCAGCACACTAGCGGGAGCCTCCGAGCAGTACTTC
CSTLAGASEQYF
>few|TRBD2|TRBJ2-5|TRBV2
TGTGCCAGCACCCTCCCAGGACTAGCGGGGGTTGAAGAGACCCAGTACTTC
CASTLPGLAGVEETQYF
>many|TRBD1|TRBJ1-5|TRBV6-2/TRBV6-3
TGTGCCAGCAGAGGGACAGGGGGCTTGGAACAGCCCCAGCATTTT
CASRGTGGLEQPQHF
>few|.|TRBJ1-2|TRBV27
TGTGCCAGCAGTTTATCTACCGCTACTATCTATGGCTACACCTTC
CASSLSTATIYGYTF
>few|TRBD1|TRBJ1-4|TRBV20-1
TGCAGTGCTACAAACAGGGGGCCAGGTGAAAAACTGTTTTTT
CSATNRGPGEKLFF
>.|.|TRBJ2-5|TRBV20-1
TGCAGTGCTAGAGAAACAGGGCGGACCCAGTACTTC
CSARETGRTQYF
>many|.|TRBJ2-5|TRBV20-1
TGCAGTGCTAGAACCCGGGGCCCGGGAGAGACCCAGTACTTC
CSARTRGPGETQYF
>many|TRBD1|TRBJ2-1|TRBV29-1
TGCAGCGGAGAGCTCCGGACAGGGGGCAATGAGCAGTTCTTC
CSGELRTGGNEQFF
>many|TRBD1|TRBJ2-3|TRBV7-8
TGTGCCAGCAGCGTGGACAGGGGGCGTCCAGATACGCAGTATTTT
CASSVDRGRPDTQYF
>.|.|TRBJ1-2|TRBV20-1
TGCAGTGCTAGACAGCCCGACGGAGGCTACACCTTC
CSARQPDGGYTF
>few|.|TRBJ1-1|TRBV20-1
TGCAGTGCCCGAAAGACAGGATCGAACACTGAAGCTTTCTTT
CSARKTGSNTEAFF
>.|.|TRBJ2-7|TRBV20-1
TGCAGTGCCCCCATGAGGGGTCAGAGCGAGCAGTACTTC
CSAPMRGQSEQYF
>many|TRBD1|TRBJ2-5|TRBV20-1
TGCAGTGTGGGACAGGGGGCTCAAGAGACCCAGTACTTC
CSVGQGAQETQYF
>.|.|TRBJ2-6|TRBV6-6
TGTGCCAGCAGTTACGGCGGGACCGGGGCCAACGTCCCGACTTTC
CASSYGGTGANVPTF
>many|TRBD2|TRBJ2-1|TRBV28
TGTGCCAGCAGTTTGCAGCTAGCGGGGCCATACAATGAGCAGTTCTTC
CASSLQLAGPYNEQFF
>.|.|TRBJ2-1|TRBV6-6
TGTGCCAGCAGTTCTGAGCTTTCGGGGAATGAGCAGTTCTTC
CASSSELSGNEQFF
>.|.|TRBJ2-3|TRBV12-3/TRBV12-4
TGTGCCAGCACCGACAGGGAGGTTGCAGATACGCAGTATTTT
CASTDREVADTQYF
>few|TRBD1|TRBJ2-3|TRBV6-5
TGTGCCAGCAGTTACTCGATTGAGGCCGACAGGGCCGTTGAAGGAGATACGCAGTATTTT
CASSYSIEADRAVEGDTQYF
>many|.|TRBJ2-6|TRBV7-2
TGTGCCAGCAGCCTAGAGGGGGGCTCTGGGGCCAACGTCCTGACTTTC
CASSLEGGSGANVLTF
>many|.|TRBJ1-5|TRBV10-1
TGCGCCAGCTCCGGGGCCGACAATCAGCCCCAGCATTTT
CASSGADNQPQHF
>few|TRBD1|TRBJ1-5|TRBV13
TGTGCCAGCAGCTTGGGACCCGACAGGGGGACTCAGCCCCAGCATTTT
CASSLGPDRGTQPQHF
>many|.|TRBJ2-7|TRBV10-3
TGTGCCATCAGTGAAGGACTGCCCCCTGAGCAGTACTTC
CAISEGLPPEQYF
>many|.|TRBJ2-5|TRBV6-2/TRBV6-3
TGTGCCAGCAGGAACCCAGGGTCCCAAGAGACCCAGTACTTC
CASRNPGSQETQYF
>.|TRBD1|TRBJ2-3|TRBV24-1
TGTGCCACCATTAAGACAGGGGACACAGATACGCAGTATTTT
CATIKTGDTDTQYF
>many|.|TRBJ2-3|TRBV12-3/TRBV12-4
TGTGCCAGTTCTACAGGAGATACCACAGATACGCAGTATTTT
CASSTGDTTDTQYF
>many|TRBD1|TRBJ2-3|TRBV29-1
TGCAGCGTTGGGTACAGGGGGCAGACAGATACGCAGTATTTT
CSVGYRGQTDTQYF
>few|.|TRBJ2-7|TRBV6-2/TRBV6-3
TGTGCCAGCATCCAGAGGGGGAGTCCATCCTACGAGCAGTACTTC
CASIQRGSPSYEQYF
>.|.|TRBJ1-2|TRBV28
TGTGCCAGCAGGTCCAGTTTGGGACCTTTAAGATATGGCTACACCTTC
CASRSSLGPLRYGYTF
>.|TRBD1|TRBJ1-2|TRBV12-3/TRBV12-4
TGTGCCAGCAGTTGGAGACAGGGGGCTCACTATGGCTACACCTTC
CASSWRQGAHYGYTF
>few|.|TRBJ1-3|TRBV7-9
TGTGCCAGCAGCCCTCCTTGGAACACCATATATTTT
CASSPPWNTIYF
>many|.|TRBJ2-1|TRBV9
TGTGCCAGCAGCGTGCTGACAGGCTACAATGAGCAGTTCTTC
CASSVLTGYNEQFF
>many|TRBD1|TRBJ2-5|TRBV6-2/TRBV6-3
TGTGCCAGCAGTTCCCCGGACAGGCGACTCCAAGAGACCCAGTACTTC
CASSSPDRRLQETQYF
>many|.|TRBJ2-7|TRBV10-3
TGTGCCATCAGTGAGATAAAGGGGACAAGGAACGAGCAGTACTTC
CAISEIKGTRNEQYF
>many|.|TRBJ1-2|TRBV9
TGTGCCAGCAGCGTAGACGGCGGGGGGTATGGCTACACCTTC
CASSVDGGGYGYTF
>many|.|TRBJ2-3|TRBV5-1
TGCGCCAGCAGCCCGACTAGTCCCACGAATACGCAGTATTTT
CASSPTSPTNTQYF
>.|.|TRBJ2-3|TRBV12-5
TGTGCTAGTGCCCAGTGGGGGGATACGCAGTATTTT
CASAQWGDTQYF
>many|.|TRBJ2-3|TRBV1
TGCACCAGCAGCCAGGCCGGGACTAGCGGGGTCTGCACAGATACGCAGTATTTT
CTSSQAGTSGVCTDTQYF